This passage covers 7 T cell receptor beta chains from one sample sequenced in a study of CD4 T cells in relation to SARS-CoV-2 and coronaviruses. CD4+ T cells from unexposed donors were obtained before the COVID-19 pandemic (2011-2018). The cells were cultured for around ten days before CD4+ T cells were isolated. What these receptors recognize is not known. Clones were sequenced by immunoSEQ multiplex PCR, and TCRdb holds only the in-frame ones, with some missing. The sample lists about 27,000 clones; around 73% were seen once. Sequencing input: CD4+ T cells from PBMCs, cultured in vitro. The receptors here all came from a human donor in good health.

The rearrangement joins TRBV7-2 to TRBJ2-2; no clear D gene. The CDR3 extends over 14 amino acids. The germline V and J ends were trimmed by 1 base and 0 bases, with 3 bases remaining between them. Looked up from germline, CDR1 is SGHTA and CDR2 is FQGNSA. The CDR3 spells CASSLEANTGELFF. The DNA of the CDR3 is TGTGCCAGCAGCTTAGAGGCGAACACCGGGGAGCTGTTTTTT.

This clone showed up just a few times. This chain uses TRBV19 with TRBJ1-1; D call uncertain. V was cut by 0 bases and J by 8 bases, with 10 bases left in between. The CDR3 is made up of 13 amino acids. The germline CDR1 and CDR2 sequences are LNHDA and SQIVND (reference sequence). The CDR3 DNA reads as TGTGCCAGTAGTATAGACCTCGGCGGAGAAGCTTTCTTT. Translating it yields CASSIDLGGEAFF.

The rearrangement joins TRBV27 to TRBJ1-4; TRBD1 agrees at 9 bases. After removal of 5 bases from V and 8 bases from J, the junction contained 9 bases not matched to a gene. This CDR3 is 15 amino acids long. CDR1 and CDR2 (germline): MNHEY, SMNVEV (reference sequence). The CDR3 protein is CASSSGQGPREKLFF. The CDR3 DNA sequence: TGTGCCAGCAGTAGCGGACAGGGGCCACGGGAAAAACTGTTTTTT.

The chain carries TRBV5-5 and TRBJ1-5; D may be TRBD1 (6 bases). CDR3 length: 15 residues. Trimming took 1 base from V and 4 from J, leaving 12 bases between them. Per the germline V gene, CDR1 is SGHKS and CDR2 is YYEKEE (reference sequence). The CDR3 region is CASSLIGQLNQPQHF. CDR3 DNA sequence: TGTGCCAGCAGCTTGATTGGACAGCTTAATCAGCCCCAGCATTTT.

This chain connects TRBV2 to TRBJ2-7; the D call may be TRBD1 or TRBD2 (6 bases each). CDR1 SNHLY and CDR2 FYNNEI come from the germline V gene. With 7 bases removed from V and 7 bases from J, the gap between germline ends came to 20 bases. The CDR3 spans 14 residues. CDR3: CASTRLNRDSEQYF. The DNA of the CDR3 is TGTGCCAGCACGAGACTGAACAGGGACTCGGAGCAGTACTTC.

The CDR3 bases are TGTGCCAGCAGCCAGACGGAGACCCAGTACTTC. It translates to CASSQTETQYF. The chain couples TRBV7-2 to TRBJ2-5; D uncertain. Germline CDR1 SGHTA, CDR2 FQGNSA. The V end was cut by 5 bases, the J end by 5 bases, with 6 bases between. CDR3 size: 11 residues.

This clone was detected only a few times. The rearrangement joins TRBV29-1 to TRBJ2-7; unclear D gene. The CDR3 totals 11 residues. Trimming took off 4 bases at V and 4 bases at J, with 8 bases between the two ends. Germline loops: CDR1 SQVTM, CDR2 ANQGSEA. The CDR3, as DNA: TGCAGCGTTGTAGGTGGTTACGAGCAGTACTTC. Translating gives CSVVGGYEQYF.